This T cell receptor beta chain was sequenced for a study of T cell responses to AZD1222 COVID-19 vaccine. Study conclusions and caveats: Close to half of spike-specific TCRs reportedly recognize unmutated variant regions.

TCRdb keeps only in-frame clones here, not all; method: immunoSEQ multiplex PCR. The sample has under 150,000 clones; about 92% are singletons. This clone was seen only a few times. Its target is unknown. CDR1 and CDR2 (germline): SGHTS, YDEGEE. There are 15 residues in the CDR3. With 2 bases removed from V and 4 bases from J, the gap between germline ends came to 12 bases. Specimen: peripheral blood, collected 28 days after the second AZD1222 dose. The receptor was isolated from an adult who received the AZD1222 COVID-19 vaccine. This chain connects TRBV5-8 to TRBJ2-2, with D possibly being TRBD2 (5 bases). Written as DNA, the CDR3 is TGTGCCAGCAGCTTCAGCCGGGATTCCACCGGGGAGCTGTTTTTT. Amino acids: CASSFSRDSTGELFF.